The 11 T cell receptor beta chains in this list originate from one sample, sequenced in a study of cytomegalovirus exposure and HLA in healthy donors. Assay used: immunoSEQ multiplex PCR; TCRdb lists only in-frame clones, some missing. The sample has some 140,000 clones, about 88% seen once. The material sequenced was PBMCs. The receptors shown here come from a young man in good health and CMV-seropositive.

This clone is a singleton in its sample. The DNA of the CDR3 is TGTGCCAGCAGCTTTCGGGGTTATGACGGGGAGCTGTTTTTT. This codes for CASSFRGYDGELFF. V gene TRBV7-9 combines with J gene TRBJ2-2; TRBD2 is a possible D gene (5 bases). The CDR3 sequence is 14 residues long. The V and J ends lost 3 bases and 7 bases respectively, with 12 bases between them. Germline CDR1 SEHNR, CDR2 FQNEAQ (reference sequence).

The J gene is TRBJ2-5, the V gene TRBV5-3; 7 nucleotides match TRBD1. TRBV5-3 is designated an ORF whose function remains uncertain. V trimming: 2 bases; J trimming: 2 bases; junction bases outside the gene matches: 9. The CDR3 has 16 amino acids. The CDR3: CARSFRSDRVQETQYF. DNA for the CDR3: TGTGCCAGAAGCTTTAGGTCTGACAGGGTTCAAGAGACCCAGTACTTC.

The chain is built from TRBV7-8 and TRBJ1-1; 7 bases agree with TRBD1. The V gene's germline CDR1 is SGHVS and CDR2 FQNEAQ. V shed 5 bases and J 4 bases; nucleotides not matched to a gene: 10. The CDR3 consists of 15 residues. The CDR3 is CASSARQGWGTEAFF. The CDR3 bases are TGTGCCAGCAGCGCTCGACAGGGCTGGGGCACTGAAGCTTTCTTT.

The chain employs TRBV6-4 and TRBJ2-3; 10 bases are shared with TRBD1. Trimming cost V 4 bases and J 0 bases; bases outside gene matches: 4. The germline CDR1 and CDR2 sequences are MRHNA and SNTAGT. The CDR3 covers 16 residues. CDR3 coding DNA: TGTGCCAGCAGTGTCCCGGGACAGGGGAGCACAGATACGCAGTATTTT. Protein product: CASSVPGQGSTDTQYF.

The chain employs TRBV6-5 and TRBJ2-1; no definite D call. V lost 5 bases and J lost 6, with 14 bases in between. There are 14 residues in the CDR3. Germline V CDR1 and CDR2: MNHEY, SVGAGI. CDR3 bases: TGTGCCAGCAGTGCCCGCCAACTTCGCAATGAGCAGTTCTTC. It encodes CASSARQLRNEQFF.

The chain employs TRBV4-1 and TRBJ2-2, with 9 bases that match TRBD2. This CDR3 has 16 residues. The J segment lost 4 bases and the V segment lost 8 bases, leaving 11 bases of the junction unmatched. Looked up from germline, CDR1 is MGHRA and CDR2 is YSYEKL. The CDR3 DNA reads as TGCGCCAGCGCCGGGGGTGCGGGAGGGGGCACCGGGGAGCTGTTTTTT. Translation gives CASAGGAGGGTGELFF.

The genes are TRBV6-5 and TRBJ1-2, with D perhaps matching TRBD1 (6 bases). V lost 5 bases and J lost 4, with 14 bases in between. CDR1 is MNHEY, CDR2 SVGAGI, per germline. CDR3 length: 14 residues. CDR3 sequence (DNA): TGTGCCAGCAGTGATCCCATGGACAGCTATGGCTACACCTTC. It encodes CASSDPMDSYGYTF.

V is TRBV5-1 and J is TRBJ1-2, with a possible D match to TRBD1 (6 bases). Trimming removed 2 bases at V and 4 bases at J, with 18 bases between. The length of the CDR3 is 16 residues. Germline V gene lookup returns CDR1 SGHRS and CDR2 YFSETQ. The CDR3 spells CASSFTTGTLFYGYTF. CDR3 coding DNA: TGCGCCAGCAGCTTCACGACAGGCACTCTTTTCTATGGCTACACCTTC.

This clone appeared a single time. V is TRBV4-1 and J is TRBJ2-1, with TRBD2 identical over 11 bases. The CDR3 is made up of 15 amino acids. V shed 4 bases, J shed 6 bases, and the junction held 5 bases outside the gene matches. Germline V gene sequence: CDR1 MGHRA, CDR2 YSYEKL. The chain's CDR3 is CASSPTSGSINEQFF. The CDR3 DNA reads as TGCGCCAGCAGCCCCACTAGCGGGAGTATCAATGAGCAGTTCTTC.

This chain uses TRBV5-1 with TRBJ2-2, with D possibly being TRBD2 (5 bases). The V and J ends lost 5 bases and 0 bases respectively, with 8 bases between them. The germline V gene encodes CDR1 SGHRS and CDR2 YFSETQ. The CDR3 contains 14 residues. The CDR3 DNA is TGCGCCAGCAGAGGACTGACGAACACCGGGGAGCTGTTTTTT. Translation gives CASRGLTNTGELFF.

V is TRBV5-6 and J is TRBJ2-3; no firm D call. V dropped 4 bases and J dropped 0 bases, with 12 bases sitting between them. The CDR3 contains 15 residues. Germline CDR1 is SGHDT and CDR2 is YYEEEE. The CDR3 sequence: CASSPRYASTDTQYF. CDR3 nucleotides: TGTGCCAGCAGCCCCCGCTATGCTAGCACAGATACGCAGTATTTT.